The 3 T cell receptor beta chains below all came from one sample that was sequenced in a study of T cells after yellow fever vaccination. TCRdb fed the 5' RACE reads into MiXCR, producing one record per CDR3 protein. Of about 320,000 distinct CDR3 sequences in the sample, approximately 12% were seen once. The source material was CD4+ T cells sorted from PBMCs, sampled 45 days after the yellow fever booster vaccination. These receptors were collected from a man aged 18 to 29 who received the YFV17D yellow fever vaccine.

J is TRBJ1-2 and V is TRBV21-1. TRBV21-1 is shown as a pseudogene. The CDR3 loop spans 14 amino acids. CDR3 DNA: TGTGCCAGCAGCAAAGGAGGGCAGAGCTATGGCTACACCTTC. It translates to CASSKGGQSYGYTF.

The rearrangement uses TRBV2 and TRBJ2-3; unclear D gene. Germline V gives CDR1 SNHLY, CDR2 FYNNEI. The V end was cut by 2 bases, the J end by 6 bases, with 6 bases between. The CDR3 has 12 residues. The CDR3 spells CASSENRDTQYF. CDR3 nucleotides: TGTGCCAGCAGTGAAAATAGGGATACGCAGTATTTT. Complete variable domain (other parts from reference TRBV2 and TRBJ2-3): EPEVTQTPSHQVTQMGQEVILRCVPISNHLYFYWYRQILGQKVEFLVSFYNNEISEKSEIFDDQFSVERPDGSNFTLKIRSTKLEDSAMYFCASSENRDTQYFGPGTRLTVL.

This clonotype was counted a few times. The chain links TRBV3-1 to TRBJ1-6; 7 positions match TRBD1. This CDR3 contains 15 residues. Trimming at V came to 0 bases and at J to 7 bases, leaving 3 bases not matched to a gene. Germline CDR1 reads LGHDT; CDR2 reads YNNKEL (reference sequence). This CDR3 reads CASSQESGGNSPLHF. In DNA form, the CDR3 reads TGTGCCAGCAGCCAAGAGTCAGGGGGAAATTCACCCCTCCACTTT.